This is a list of T cell receptor beta chains from one sample in a study of shared clonotypes between healthy human individuals. The protocol was immunoSEQ multiplex PCR, while the TCRdb copy is restricted to in-frame clones and leaves out a portion. The repertoire consists of about 2.1 million clones, with around 93% occurring once and the leading ten covering roughly 1.7%. What was sequenced was naive CD8+ T cells from PBMCs. The source of these receptors is a man aged 18 to 30 in good health. Some clones in this sample may be carry-over from other donors' samples. CDR3s include the opening cysteine and the closing phenylalanine or tryptophan. D genes are given only for firm matches. Clone size is not always given. Where it is, it says once, few, many or a class for expanded clones.

abundance	v_gene	j_gene	d_gene	CDR3nt	CDR3aa
NA	TRBV7-2	TRBJ1-1	NA	TGTGCCAGCAGCTCCCGGCAGGGTCCATCAAGGGGCCCTGAAGCTTTCTTT	CASSSRQGPSRGPEAFF
NA	TRBV28	TRBJ2-7	NA	TGTGCCAGCAGGTTTGCCAGGGTGTTGAGCGAGCAGTACTTC	CASRFARVLSEQYF
NA	TRBV13	TRBJ1-3	NA	TGTGCCAGCAGCAGCGGGGGTGGGTCTGGAAACACCATATATTTT	CASSSGGGSGNTIYF
NA	TRBV19	TRBJ2-3	NA	TGTGCCAGTAGTCCCGCCCCCCCAGATACGCAGTATTTT	CASSPAPPDTQYF
NA	TRBV5-4	TRBJ2-1	NA	TGTGCCAGCAGCTTGAGGCAGGGCTCCTACAATGAGCAGTTCTTC	CASSLRQGSYNEQFF
NA	TRBV28	TRBJ1-5	NA	TGTGCCAGCAGTTTCAAGGCACGAAATCAGCCCCAGCATTTT	CASSFKARNQPQHF
NA	TRBV9	TRBJ2-7	TRBD1	TGTGCCAGCAGCGTAGCATTTGCCGGGACAGGGGATGAGCAGTACTTC	CASSVAFAGTGDEQYF
NA	TRBV9	TRBJ1-5	TRBD1	TGTGCCAGCAGTGGAGGGGGCAAGCCCCAGCATTTT	CASSGGGKPQHF
NA	TRBV5-1	TRBJ1-4	NA	TGCGCCAGCAGCTTGGTTCTAGATCGTAATGAAAAACTGTTTTTT	CASSLVLDRNEKLFF
NA	TRBV27	TRBJ1-2	NA	TGTGCCACGCAATGGGGGCATGGCTACACCTTC	CATQWGHGYTF
NA	TRBV7-9	TRBJ2-5	NA	TGTGCCAGCATAGGGGACCGGACGAGGACCCAGTACTTC	CASIGDRTRTQYF
NA	TRBV16	TRBJ1-1	NA	TGTGCCAGCAGCCAATACTTTAACACTGAAGCTTTCTTT	CASSQYFNTEAFF
NA	TRBV5-4	TRBJ2-2	TRBD1	TGTGCCAGCAGCTGGGGGACAGGTCCCACCGGGGAGCTGTTTTTT	CASSWGTGPTGELFF
NA	TRBV27	TRBJ2-1	TRBD1	TGTGCCAGCAGTTCCCGGGACAGGGGCAATGAGCAGTTCTTC	CASSSRDRGNEQFF
NA	TRBV5-1	TRBJ2-5	NA	TGCGCCAGCAGCTTGTATGGGGGCGTGCGGGAGACCCAGTACTTC	CASSLYGGVRETQYF
NA	TRBV12-2	TRBJ1-2	NA	TGTGCAAGTCGCTGGAGGGGGTCTTACTATGGCTACACCTTC	CASRWRGSYYGYTF
few	TRBV4-3	TRBJ1-1	NA	TGCGCCAGCAGCCAAGAGGAGGTTGGAAGCACTGAAGCTTTCTTT	CASSQEEVGSTEAFF
NA	TRBV2	TRBJ2-1	TRBD2	TGTGCCAGCAGTGAACTAGCGGGAGTCGGGAATGAGCAGTTCTTC	CASSELAGVGNEQFF
NA	TRBV13	TRBJ2-5	TRBD1	TGTGCCAGCAGTCCCCTCGGGACAGGGGCAGAGACCCAGTACTTC	CASSPLGTGAETQYF
few	TRBV10-1	TRBJ1-1	NA	TGCGCCAGCAGTGAAGTCGTGTCGGGCACTGAAGCTTTCTTT	CASSEVVSGTEAFF
once	TRBV7-9	TRBJ2-3	NA	TGTGCCAGCAGCTTGCTGACGGCTAGCACAGATACGCAGTATTTT	CASSLLTASTDTQYF
NA	TRBV11-2	TRBJ2-5	NA	TGTGCCAGCAGCCCTCGGACAGCGCTTCAAGAGACCCAGTACTTC	CASSPRTALQETQYF
NA	TRBV28	TRBJ1-2	NA	TGTGCCAGCAGGCCTAGGGACGGTACTAACTATGGCTACACCTTC	CASRPRDGTNYGYTF
NA	TRBV4-1	TRBJ2-3	NA	TGCGCCAGCAGCCAAGGCGACCCGCAGTATTTT	CASSQGDPQYF
NA	TRBV7-9	TRBJ2-1	NA	TGTGCCAGCAGCTCCCCGGTCTCCTACAATGAGCAGTTCTTC	CASSSPVSYNEQFF
NA	TRBV7-2	TRBJ2-7	TRBD2	TGTGCCAGCAGCTCCCGAGGGACTAGCTACGAGCAGTACTTC	CASSSRGTSYEQYF
NA	TRBV27	TRBJ2-7	TRBD1	TGTGCCAGCAGTAAAACAGGGGGCTACGAGCAGTACTTC	CASSKTGGYEQYF
NA	TRBV29-1	TRBJ1-1	NA	TGCAGCGCACCCCCGCTTGGATATAAGAACACTGAAGCTTTCTTT	CSAPPLGYKNTEAFF
NA	TRBV19	TRBJ1-1	NA	TGTGCCAGTAGTATTACGGGATTCACTGAAGCTTTCTTT	CASSITGFTEAFF
once	TRBV7-9	TRBJ2-7	TRBD1	TGTGCCAGCAGCTTACCGGGACAGGGGGACGAGCAGTACTTC	CASSLPGQGDEQYF
NA	TRBV6-5	TRBJ2-5	TRBD1	TGTGCCAGCAGTCGGGACAGATTGCCGGAGACCCAGTACTTC	CASSRDRLPETQYF
NA	TRBV2	TRBJ2-7	NA	TGTGCCAGCAGGGATGGACGGATCCCCTACGAGCAGTACTTC	CASRDGRIPYEQYF